This TCR beta chain was profiled in a study of cytomegalovirus exposure and HLA in healthy donors. Comments on this clone: Its target is unknown.

PCR involved 60 Vbeta and 13 Jbeta primers. TCRdb's table, derived via immunoSEQ multiplex PCR, lists solely in-frame clones and lacks some. This sample lists some 150,000 clones; its ten largest clones have about 2.5%. V lost 0 bases and J lost 10, with 12 bases in between. Looked up from germline, CDR1 is KGHSH and CDR2 is LQKENI. The CDR3 runs 13 residues. Regarding the study as a whole: Cytomegalovirus association was assigned to around 150 TCR beta chains.

J is TRBJ1-2 and V is TRBV18; D might be TRBD1 (6 bases). This clonotype originated in a man in his forties or fifties in good health and CMV-seronegative. Input material: PBMCs. The CDR3 spells CASSPPTGFVYTF. As DNA, the CDR3 is TGTGCCAGCTCACCACCAACAGGGTTTGTCTACACCTTC.